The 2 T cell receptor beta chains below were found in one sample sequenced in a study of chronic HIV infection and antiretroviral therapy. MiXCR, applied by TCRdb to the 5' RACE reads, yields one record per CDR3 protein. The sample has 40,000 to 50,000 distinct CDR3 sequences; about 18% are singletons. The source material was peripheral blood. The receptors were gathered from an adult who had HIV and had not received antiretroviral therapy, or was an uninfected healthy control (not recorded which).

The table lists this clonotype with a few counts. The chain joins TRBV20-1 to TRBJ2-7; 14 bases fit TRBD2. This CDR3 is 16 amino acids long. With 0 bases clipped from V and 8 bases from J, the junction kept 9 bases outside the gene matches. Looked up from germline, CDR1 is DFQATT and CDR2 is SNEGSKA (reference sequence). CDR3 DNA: TGCAGTGCTAGAGATTTCCGGGGACTAGCGGGAGATAAGCAGTACTTC. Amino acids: CSARDFRGLAGDKQYF.

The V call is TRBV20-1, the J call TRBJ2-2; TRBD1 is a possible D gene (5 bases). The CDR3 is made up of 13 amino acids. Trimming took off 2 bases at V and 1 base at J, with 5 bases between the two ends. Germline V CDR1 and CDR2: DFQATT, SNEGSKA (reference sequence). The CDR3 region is CSARRGNTGELFF. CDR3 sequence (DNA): TGCAGTGCTAGAAGGGGGAACACCGGGGAGCTGTTTTTT.